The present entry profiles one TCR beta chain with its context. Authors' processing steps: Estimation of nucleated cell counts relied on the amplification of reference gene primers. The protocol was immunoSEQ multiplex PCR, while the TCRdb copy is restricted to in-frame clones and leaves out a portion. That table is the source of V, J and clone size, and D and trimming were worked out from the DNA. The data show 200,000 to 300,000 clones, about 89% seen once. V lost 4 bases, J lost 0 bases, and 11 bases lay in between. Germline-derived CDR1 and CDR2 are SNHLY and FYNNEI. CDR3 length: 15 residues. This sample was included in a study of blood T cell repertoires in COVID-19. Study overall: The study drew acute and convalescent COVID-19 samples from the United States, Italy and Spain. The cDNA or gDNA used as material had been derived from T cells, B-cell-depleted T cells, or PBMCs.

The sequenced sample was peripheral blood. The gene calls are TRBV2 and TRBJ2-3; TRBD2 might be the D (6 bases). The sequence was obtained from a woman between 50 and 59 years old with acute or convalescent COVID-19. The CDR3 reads CASSVRDSSTDTQYF. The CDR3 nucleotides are TGTGCCAGCAGTGTGCGGGACTCCAGCACAGATACGCAGTATTTT.